This T cell receptor beta chain was identified in a study of blood T cells in healthy people across ages. The germline V gene has CDR1 ENHRY and CDR2 SYGVKD. The V and J ends lost 8 bases and 0 bases, in that order; junction bases with no gene match: 1. This CDR3 contains 12 residues. This clonotype has more than one count but fewer than ten. A second roughly 7 to 12 cycle PCR used barcoded and J-beta primers. Each CDR3 protein gets one entry after TCRdb re-called the 5' RACE reads with MiXCR. This sample has 850,000 to 1,000,000 distinct CDR3 sequences; roughly 48% occur once, and the top ten carry around an eighth.

The receptor comes from a young man in good health. The chain recombines TRBV10-3 with TRBJ2-7; TRBD1 agrees at 7 bases. The specimen was blood. The CDR3 nucleotides read TGTGCCATCGGGACAGCCTCCTACGAGCAGTACTTC. Its translation is CAIGTASYEQYF.